A selection of T cell receptor beta chains follows, all from one sample in a study of Graves' ophthalmopathy and Graves' hyperthyroidism. TCRdb re-called the multiplex PCR reads with MiXCR, one entry per CDR3 protein. The table shows 650,000 to 900,000 distinct CDR3 sequences, with 40% occurring only once. Material: peripheral blood. The receptors were sampled from an adult man with Graves' ophthalmopathy. The CDR3 runs from the conserved cysteine through the conserved F or W. A D gene is named only where the DNA matches it firmly. Clone size is not always given. Where it is, it says once, few, many or a class for expanded clones.

d_call	clone_size	v_call	j_call	cdr3_aa
TRBD2	few	TRBV20-1	TRBJ2-7	CSARTSVYEQYF
TRBD1	few	TRBV9	TRBJ2-7	CASSVGGTGANEQYF
TRBD1	-	TRBV5-6	TRBJ2-5	CASTADRQETQYF
-	-	TRBV19	TRBJ1-3	CASSIQGARISGNTIYF
-	-	TRBV15	TRBJ2-7	CATSRTRGQYF
-	-	TRBV7-2	TRBJ1-1	CASSLSQGGAGSAFF
-	-	TRBV11-1	TRBJ1-2	CASSLGQISFGYTF
TRBD1	-	TRBV12-3/TRBV12-4	TRBJ1-2	CASSLSYVQGVSTF
TRBD2	once	TRBV25-1	TRBJ2-7	CASSAREASGSHEQYF
TRBD1	-	TRBV19	TRBJ2-2	CASSRPGQGGTGELFF
-	-	TRBV12-3/TRBV12-4	TRBJ1-2	CASSNWTEGYGYTF
-	many	TRBV20-1	TRBJ1-2	CSARVSAGYGYTF
-	-	TRBV29-1	TRBJ1-4	CSGGGMNTEAGDEKLFF
-	-	TRBV2	TRBJ1-6	CASSLDGGSQSPLHF
-	few	TRBV5-4	TRBJ1-1	CASSQDPGPVAEAFF
-	-	TRBV7-3	TRBJ1-1	CASSLQGHHRHTEAFF
TRBD2	-	TRBV9	TRBJ2-7	CASSPTSGGTGGQYF
TRBD1	-	TRBV20-1	TRBJ1-2	CSATSPKGASGHTF
TRBD1	many	TRBV2	TRBJ1-2	CASSDRDRGLGGYTF
TRBD1	-	TRBV10-3	TRBJ1-1	CASSVETGTNTEAFF
-	few	TRBV2	TRBJ1-1	CASSKSTEAFF
TRBD1	-	TRBV15	TRBJ2-7	CATSWDRGPYEQYF
TRBD2	many	TRBV7-8	TRBJ2-7	CASSRGGGLDEQYF
TRBD1	-	TRBV10-3	TRBJ1-5	CASSYVTGTGGDQPQHF
TRBD1	few	TRBV2	TRBJ1-2	CASSDLRQGPNRYGYTF
TRBD1	few	TRBV9	TRBJ2-6	CASTGTGVYGANVLTF
-	-	TRBV15	TRBJ1-2	CATSSPQGGNYGYTF
TRBD1	many	TRBV20-1	TRBJ1-5	CSDSDRGNQPQHF
-	-	TRBV11-2	TRBJ2-7	CASSLDARGRAFSYEQYF
TRBD1	-	TRBV5-8	TRBJ1-4	CASSLAGTGHEKLFF
-	-	TRBV20-1	TRBJ1-2	CSARGTEANYGYTF
-	few	TRBV7-9	TRBJ1-6	CASSLESASSYNSPLHF
TRBD2	few	TRBV6-6	TRBJ2-7	CASSPGLAGVKYEQYF
TRBD2	many	TRBV7-9	TRBJ2-5	CASTPGLAGGETQYF
-	once	TRBV10-3	TRBJ1-6	CAIRDASSAPLHF